The 26 T cell receptor beta chains below were found in one sample sequenced in a study of CD4 T cells in relation to SARS-CoV-2 and coronaviruses. Sequencing used immunoSEQ multiplex PCR; TCRdb keeps in-frame clones, though not all of them. The sample lists tens of thousands of clones; 90% to 95% were seen once. The sample consisted of naive CD4+ T cells from PBMCs. Noted subset: naive CD4+ T cells isolated by negative enrichment. Receptors originate from an adult with COVID-19.

V gene TRBV5-4 combines with J gene TRBJ2-5, with a weak D call TRBD1 (5 bases). Trimming stripped 0 bases from V and 5 bases from J, with 17 bases between. The CDR3 contains 16 residues. Germline V gene sequence: CDR1 SGHNT, CDR2 YYREEE (reference sequence). In DNA form, the CDR3 reads TGTGCCAGCAGCTTGGCCAATATAGGGGTGGTCGAGACCCAGTACTTC. Protein product: CASSLANIGVVETQYF.

CDR3 sequence reads: CASGREVRTDTQYF. The CDR3 DNA reads TGTGCCTCGGGACGGGAGGTGAGGACAGATACGCAGTATTTT. This chain joins TRBV10-3 and TRBJ2-3; 7 bases map to TRBD2. V dropped 11 bases and J dropped 3; count of bases not matched to a gene: 11. CDR1 and CDR2 from the germline V gene are ENHRY and SYGVKD. The CDR3 length is 14 residues.

This sequence joins TRBV19 and TRBJ2-7; possible D gene TRBD2, 6 bases. The CDR3 spans 14 residues. V lost 6 bases to trimming and J lost 5 bases, with 17 bases between them. Germline CDR1 and CDR2: LNHDA and SQIVND (reference sequence). CDR3 sequence: CASSHGGGFDEQYF. The CDR3 DNA reads TGTGCCAGTAGCCACGGTGGGGGGTTCGACGAGCAGTACTTC.

The chain recombines TRBV28 with TRBJ2-1; 8 bases align to TRBD1. The CDR3 length is 22 residues. Germline values: CDR1 MDHEN, CDR2 SYDVKM. This CDR3 is CARPVVRFRGLVWGRGRVEQFF. The DNA of the CDR3 is TGTGCGAGGCCAGTTGTAAGATTTCGAGGTTTAGTGTGGGGCAGGGGGCGCGTTGAGCAGTTCTTC.

V is TRBV6-4 and J is TRBJ2-2, with D possibly TRBD2 on 5 matching bases. Germline CDR1 reads MRHNA; CDR2 reads SNTAGT. The CDR3 has 14 residues. Trimming removed 4 bases from V and 4 bases from J, with 10 bases in between. The CDR3 spells CASSVEGSTGELFF. CDR3 nucleotides: TGTGCCAGCAGTGTCGAGGGTAGCACCGGGGAGCTGTTTTTT.

CDR3 sequence (DNA): TGTGCCAGCTTTCTTCCCCTCATTACCGGGGAGCTGTTTTTT. It yields the protein CASFLPLITGELFF. The chain employs TRBV7-2 and TRBJ2-2; D uncertain. Germline values: CDR1 SGHTA, CDR2 FQGNSA. V lost 8 bases, J lost 5 bases, and 15 bases lay in between. The CDR3 loop spans 14 amino acids.

CDR3 amino acids: CASSPSGWRSNQPQHF. Written as DNA, the CDR3 is TGTGCCAGCAGCCCGTCCGGTTGGCGTAGCAATCAGCCCCAGCATTTT. This chain links TRBV7-8 with TRBJ1-5; D call uncertain. The V end was cut by 5 bases, the J end by 0 bases, with 14 bases between. Germline V gene data show CDR1 as SGHVS and CDR2 as FQNEAQ. CDR3 length: 16 residues.

This rearrangement joins TRBV2 to TRBJ1-6, with D perhaps matching TRBD1 (5 bases). The CDR3 extends over 12 amino acids. V was trimmed by 7 bases and J by 8 bases, leaving 9 bases between them. The germline V gene encodes CDR1 SNHLY and CDR2 FYNNEI. CDR3 nucleotide sequence: TGTGCCAGCACCACGGGGGATTCACCCCTCCACTTT. Translation: CASTTGDSPLHF. Together with reference TRBV2 and TRBJ1-6, the CDR3 gives the full variable domain: EPEVTQTPSHQVTQMGQEVILRCVPISNHLYFYWYRQILGQKVEFLVSFYNNEISEKSEIFDDQFSVERPDGSNFTLKIRSTKLEDSAMYFCASTTGDSPLHFGNGTRLTVT.

This clone came up once. The chain carries TRBV11-2 and TRBJ2-1; 9 bases match TRBD2. Germline loops: CDR1 SGHAT, CDR2 FQNNGV. V dropped 1 base and J dropped 5; count of bases not matched to a gene: 3. The CDR3 length is 15 residues. CDR3 DNA sequence: TGTGCCAGCAGCTTAGGGAGCGGGAGGCACAATGAGCAGTTCTTC. This gives the protein CASSLGSGRHNEQFF. Full variable domain (rest looked up from reference TRBV11-2 and TRBJ2-1): EAGVAQSPRYKIIEKRQSVAFWCNPISGHATLYWYQQILGQGPKLLIQFQNNGVVDDSQLPKDRFSAERLKGVDSTLKIQPAKLEDSAVYLCASSLGSGRHNEQFFGPGTRLTVL.

This clone was observed a handful of times. The gene calls are TRBV5-1 and TRBJ2-2; 8 nucleotides align to TRBD1. The germline V gene has CDR1 SGHRS and CDR2 YFSETQ. The V segment lost 0 bases and the J segment 6 bases; nucleotides outside the gene matches: 1. This CDR3 is 14 amino acids long. CDR3 loop: CASSLGTGPGELFF. DNA for the CDR3: TGCGCCAGCAGCTTGGGGACAGGGCCCGGGGAGCTGTTTTTT. The full variable domain, its missing parts supplied by reference TRBV5-1 and TRBJ2-2, is KAGVTQTPRYLIKTRGQQVTLSCSPISGHRSVSWYQQTPGQGLQFLFEYFSETQRNKGNFPGRFSGRQFSNSRSEMNVSTLELGDSALYLCASSLGTGPGELFFGEGSRLTVL.

V gene TRBV2 combines with J gene TRBJ1-4; D is undetermined. Germline V gene sequence: CDR1 SNHLY, CDR2 FYNNEI. The CDR3 consists of 14 residues. V was shortened by 4 bases and J by 8 bases, with 14 bases between the two germline ends. CDR3 region: CASSGDMPREKLFF. DNA for the CDR3: TGTGCCAGCAGTGGCGACATGCCCAGGGAAAAACTGTTTTTT.

This sequence joins TRBV5-5 and TRBJ2-3; the D call may be TRBD1 or TRBD2 (5 bases each). Trimming cost V 4 bases and J 4 bases, with 13 bases left between them. CDR3 size: 14 residues. Looked up from germline, CDR1 is SGHKS and CDR2 is YYEKEE (reference sequence). CDR3 amino acids: CASSGTGLADTQYF. The DNA for the CDR3 is TGTGCCAGCAGCGGGACGGGATTGGCAGATACGCAGTATTTT.

J is TRBJ2-1 and V is TRBV28; 13 positions match TRBD2. With 8 bases clipped from V and 4 bases from J, the junction kept 26 bases outside the gene matches. The CDR3 runs 22 residues. Germline V gives CDR1 MDHEN, CDR2 SYDVKM. In DNA, the CDR3 is TGTGCCAGCCCCCCCCGCCCCCCGACTAGCGGGAGGATTGGCGGGGCTTACAATGAGCAGTTCTTC. Protein sequence: CASPPRPPTSGRIGGAYNEQFF.

The table lists this clone with a few counts. The DNA of the CDR3 is TGTGCCAGCAGCAACGAGGGTGGCCCCTACGAGCAGTACTTC. Translating gives CASSNEGGPYEQYF. The chain links TRBV2 to TRBJ2-7; TRBD2 is a possible D gene (5 bases). Germline CDR1 reads SNHLY; CDR2 reads FYNNEI. This CDR3 contains 14 residues. V was cut by 6 bases and J by 2 bases, with 14 bases left in between.

This chain connects TRBV28 to TRBJ1-1, with a possible D match to TRBD1 (6 bases). V was pared by 6 bases and J by 5 bases, with 13 bases between. Germline V gene lookup returns CDR1 MDHEN and CDR2 SYDVKM. This CDR3 region has 13 residues. The CDR3 reads CASRSNRVTEAFF. The CDR3 bases are TGTGCCAGCAGATCGAACAGGGTTACTGAAGCTTTCTTT. Together with reference TRBV28 and TRBJ1-1, the CDR3 gives the full variable domain: DVKVTQSSRYLVKRTGEKVFLECVQDMDHENMFWYRQDPGLGLRLIYFSYDVKMKEKGDIPEGYSVSREKKERFSLILESASTNQTSMYLCASRSNRVTEAFFGQGTRLTVV.

This chain joins TRBV30 and TRBJ2-3; D could derive from TRBD1 or TRBD2 (5 bases each). The CDR3 is 14 amino acids. Germline V gene sequence: CDR1 GTSNPN, CDR2 SVGIG (reference sequence). Trimming stripped 2 bases from V and 7 bases from J, with 16 bases between. The chain's CDR3 is CAWSFGGTGNTQYF. The CDR3 nucleotides read TGTGCCTGGAGTTTTGGGGGAACGGGGAATACGCAGTATTTT.

V usage is TRBV28 and J usage is TRBJ2-7, with D maybe TRBD2 (6 bases). This CDR3 spans 17 amino acids. Germline assignment: CDR1 MDHEN and CDR2 SYDVKM. With 8 bases removed from V and 2 bases from J, the gap between germline ends came to 25 bases. The CDR3 reads CASRGIKRSGRTYEQYF. CDR3 nucleotide sequence: TGTGCCAGCCGGGGGATAAAGCGTTCGGGCAGAACCTACGAGCAGTACTTC.

The rearrangement uses TRBV2 and TRBJ2-3; D uncertain. CDR3 length: 12 amino acids. Germline V lookup: CDR1 SNHLY, CDR2 FYNNEI. The V end was cut by 6 bases, the J end by 5 bases, with 9 bases between. The CDR3 DNA sequence: TGTGCCAGCAGACCGACGGGAGATACGCAGTATTTT. Encoded protein: CASRPTGDTQYF.

This clone was seen a handful of times. The same CDR3 is also encoded by other DNA sequences in this sample. This rearrangement joins TRBV5-4 to TRBJ1-2; a possible D gene is TRBD1 (5 bases). The V gene's germline CDR1 is SGHNT and CDR2 YYREEE (reference sequence). CDR3 size: 12 residues. V lost 4 bases to trimming and J lost 4 bases, with 8 bases between them. The CDR3 region is CASSSDSYGYTF. CDR3 DNA: TGTGCCAGCAGCAGCGACAGCTATGGCTACACCTTC.

The chain is built from TRBV5-4 and TRBJ2-2; 9 nucleotides line up with TRBD2. V lost 0 bases, J lost 5 bases, and 14 bases stayed unmatched. The germline V gene encodes CDR1 SGHNT and CDR2 YYREEE (reference sequence). There are 19 residues in the CDR3. Written as DNA, the CDR3 is TGTGCCAGCAGCTTGGGTTACGGCGGGAGGGCCCTCGGGACCGGGGAGCTGTTTTTT. Its protein product is CASSLGYGGRALGTGELFF. The full variable domain, in which reference TRBV5-4 and TRBJ2-2 provide the parts outside the CDR3, is ETGVTQSPTHLIKTRGQQVTLRCSSQSGHNTVSWYQQALGQGPQFIFQYYREEENGRGNFPPRFSGLQFPNYSSELNVNALELDDSALYLCASSLGYGGRALGTGELFFGEGSRLTVL.

The chain links TRBV4-2 to TRBJ2-3; 8 positions match TRBD2. V shed 3 bases, J shed 0 bases, and the junction held 17 bases outside the gene matches. Germline CDR1 reads LGHNA; CDR2 reads YNFKEQ. The CDR3 runs to 20 residues. The CDR3 here is CASSQGFWASGLPSTDTQYF. Written as DNA, the CDR3 is TGTGCCAGCAGCCAGGGCTTCTGGGCTAGCGGGTTACCTAGCACAGATACGCAGTATTTT.

The rearrangement links TRBV5-1 to TRBJ2-1, with D perhaps TRBD2 (5 bases). The CDR3 runs 14 residues. Germline V gives CDR1 SGHRS, CDR2 YFSETQ. V was cut by 1 base and J by 5 bases, with 10 bases left in between. The CDR3, as DNA: TGCGCCAGCAGCTTGTCAGCGGAAAACAATGAGCAGTTCTTC. Its protein is CASSLSAENNEQFF.

The genes are TRBV18 and TRBJ2-4; the D gene is possibly TRBD2 (5 bases). Germline CDR1 reads KGHSH; CDR2 reads LQKENI. V lost 3 bases and J lost 5, with 14 bases in between. CDR3 size: 15 residues. The CDR3 sequence is CASSPPGGFENIQYF. The CDR3 nucleotides are TGTGCCAGCTCACCCCCCGGAGGATTTGAAAACATTCAGTACTTC.

V and J are TRBV10-3 and TRBJ2-1, with 11 bases lining up with TRBD2. The CDR3 loop spans 16 amino acids. V dropped 4 bases and J dropped 0; count of bases not matched to a gene: 2. Germline-derived CDR1 and CDR2 are ENHRY and SYGVKD. CDR3 sequence reads: CAISGSGRVSYNEQFF. The CDR3, as DNA: TGTGCCATCAGTGGTAGCGGGAGGGTCTCCTACAATGAGCAGTTCTTC.

V and J are TRBV7-3 and TRBJ2-1; 13 bases fit TRBD2. J gave up 7 bases and V 4 bases, and 16 bases lay outside the gene matches. Germline V lookup: CDR1 SGHTA, CDR2 FQGTGA. The CDR3 is 19 residues long. The CDR3 sequence is CASSSGLAGAGETQNEQFF. CDR3 bases: TGTGCCAGCAGCTCAGGACTAGCGGGAGCCGGTGAGACTCAAAATGAGCAGTTCTTC.

V and J are TRBV7-8 and TRBJ2-5; D gene ambiguous. This CDR3 has 14 amino acids. Between the trimmed V and J ends, which lost 8 bases and 0 bases, there was a span of 13 bases. CDR1 SGHVS and CDR2 FQNEAQ come from the germline V gene. The CDR3 sequence is CASAPVRYQETQYF. The DNA for the CDR3 is TGTGCCAGCGCCCCCGTGAGGTACCAAGAGACCCAGTACTTC.